This T cell receptor (beta chain) was documented in a study of vaccination effects on CD4 cells after COVID-19. In the ViraFEST assay, antigen-specific CD4+ clonotypes were identified by expansion after peptide-pool stimulation. Investigators separated out CD4+ T cells once more than nine days of culture had passed. All vaccine recipients tested negative for nucleocapsid antibodies and had never contracted SARS-CoV-2 infection. Cultures used roughly 2 million PBMC per well, 9.5 to 10 IU/ml IL-2 and 9.5 to 10 ug/ml peptides. On this clone itself: The antigen is not known.

The method was immunoSEQ multiplex PCR; TCRdb's version includes in-frame clones alone and lacks a portion of them. Here the sample spans tens of thousands of clones, 75% to 85% being singletons. This TCR came from a human donor who received a COVID-19 vaccine. The sample consisted of CD4+ T cells from PBMCs cultured with HCoV-OC43 spike peptides, taken before COVID-19 vaccination. As for subset: HCoV-OC43 spike overlapping peptide pool stimulation.

This chain's CDR3 is CASSLSVSGSNEQFF. CDR3 nucleotides: TGTGCCAGCAGCTTGAGCGTTTCGGGGAGCAATGAGCAGTTCTTC. V is TRBV7-3 and J is TRBJ2-1, with a tentative D call TRBD2 (5 bases). The CDR3 extends over 15 amino acids. Trimming stripped 3 bases from V and 6 bases from J, with 15 bases between. Per the germline V gene, CDR1 is SGHTA and CDR2 is FQGTGA.